This T cell receptor beta chain originates from a study of long-term antiretroviral therapy in people with HIV. The overall study: By about a decade, the earliest samples predate the 2015 immediate-ART recommendation.

A note on this clone: Its antigen remains unknown.

This CDR3 is 11 amino acids long. CDR1 and CDR2 from the germline V gene are GTSNPN and SVGIG (reference sequence). Trimming pared 1 base from V and 6 bases from J, leaving 6 bases between. They ran version v3.0 of the immunoSEQ assay at survey level. Sequencing targeted roughly 35,000-50,000 T-cell genomes per sample. Clones were read by immunoSEQ multiplex PCR, and TCRdb kept only the in-frame ones, dropping some. The table lists about 29,000 clones, 95% of them singletons. Regarding the study as a whole: Once patients were on ART, diversity went higher but still fell short of transplant donor controls. Blood in the study was drawn between the mid-2000s and the late 2010s, possibly under older ART regimens, which may be less effective than current ones.

Sequencing was performed on unsorted PBMCs, taken 5.3 years after starting antiretroviral therapy. This clonotype originated in a man aged 25 to 40 with HIV. V usage is TRBV30 and J usage is TRBJ1-2; no firm D call. The CDR3, as DNA: TGTGCCTGGAGTGACGGGGATGGCTACACCTTC. Its protein product is CAWSDGDGYTF.